The 10 T cell receptor beta chains presented below share a single source sample, sequenced in a study of tumor-infiltrating lymphocytes in localized non-small cell lung cancer. The method was immunoSEQ multiplex PCR; TCRdb's version includes in-frame clones alone and lacks a portion of them. The repertoire holds some 30,000 clones, with roughly 85% as singletons. Sequencing used lung tumor tissue. The origin of the receptors is a human donor with non-small cell lung cancer.

The chain carries TRBV2 and TRBJ1-1, with a possible D match to TRBD1 (5 bases). V gave up 6 bases and J gave up 3 bases, with 11 bases separating them. Germline assignment: CDR1 SNHLY and CDR2 FYNNEI. The CDR3 runs to 13 residues. CDR3 loop: CASSAGRDTEAFF. For the CDR3, the DNA is TGTGCCAGCAGCGCAGGGAGGGACACTGAAGCTTTCTTT.

This clone was picked up one time. The chain is built from TRBV2 and TRBJ2-6; TRBD1 matches 9 bases. The length of the CDR3 is 19 residues. V trimming: 4 bases; J trimming: 4 bases; junction bases outside the gene matches: 14. The germline gives CDR1 SNHLY, CDR2 FYNNEI. The CDR3 nucleotides read TGTGCCAGCAGTGGTCCCTGGGACAGGGAGTTGATCGGGGCCAACGTCCTGACTTTC. Protein sequence: CASSGPWDRELIGANVLTF.

This clone was observed a handful of times. Within the sample, other DNA sequences also encode this same CDR3. The chain recombines TRBV4-3 with TRBJ1-5, with D unclear. The V gene lost 0 bases and the J gene lost 4 bases, with 10 bases spanning the gap. Germline CDR1 LGHNA, CDR2 YSLEER. The CDR3 length is 15 residues. The CDR3 here is CASSQDGGRNQPQHF. For the CDR3, the DNA is TGCGCCAGCAGCCAAGACGGAGGGAGAAATCAGCCCCAGCATTTT.

The genes are TRBV6-5 and TRBJ1-5; tentative D call: TRBD1 (5 bases). The germline V and J ends were trimmed by 6 bases and 2 bases, with 11 bases remaining between them. The CDR3 sequence is 14 residues long. Germline V gene sequence: CDR1 MNHEY, CDR2 SVGAGI. DNA for the CDR3: TGTGCCAGCAGGGTCAGGGTGGGCAATCAGCCCCAGCATTTT. This encodes CASRVRVGNQPQHF.

This chain links TRBV11-1 with TRBJ2-3; D is uncertain. The CDR3 has 14 amino acids. With 3 bases removed from V and 0 bases from J, the gap between germline ends came to 7 bases. Germline lookup yields CDR1 SGHAT and CDR2 FQDESV (reference sequence). DNA for the CDR3: TGTGCCAGCAGCTTCGGGCGGAGCACAGATACGCAGTATTTT. It yields the protein CASSFGRSTDTQYF.

The chain joins TRBV11-2 to TRBJ1-6, with D perhaps TRBD1 (5 bases). The V gene lost 4 bases and the J gene lost 8 bases, with 12 bases spanning the gap. Germline V lookup: CDR1 SGHAT, CDR2 FQNNGV. CDR3 length: 14 amino acids. CDR3 nucleotide sequence: TGTGCCAGCAGCTATGACCCAGGGTATTCACCCCTCCACTTT. Its protein is CASSYDPGYSPLHF.

This clone was detected only once. J is TRBJ2-7 and V is TRBV6-5; 9 bases agree with TRBD2. V lost 6 bases and J lost 3; bases outside the gene matches: 6. The germline gives CDR1 MNHEY, CDR2 SVGAGI. This CDR3 is 14 amino acids long. The CDR3 is CASRPGLALYEQYF. The CDR3 DNA is TGTGCCAGCAGACCGGGACTAGCCCTCTACGAGCAGTACTTC.

The rearrangement links TRBV7-9 to TRBJ2-7, with D hard to call. The CDR3 loop spans 17 amino acids. V was trimmed by 3 bases and J by 0 bases, leaving 18 bases between them. CDR1 is SEHNR, CDR2 FQNEAQ, per germline (reference sequence). CDR3 in amino acids: CASSFPSATASSYEQYF. CDR3 DNA sequence: TGTGCCAGCAGCTTCCCTTCGGCCACTGCGAGCTCCTACGAGCAGTACTTC.

The rearrangement uses TRBV18 and TRBJ2-7; D unresolved. The V gene's germline CDR1 is KGHSH and CDR2 LQKENI. Trimming shortened V by 1 base and J by 6 bases, and 7 bases separated the two germline ends. The CDR3 extends over 12 amino acids. CDR3 residues: CASSPQSSEQYF. Here the CDR3 DNA reads TGTGCCAGCTCACCACAGTCTAGCGAGCAGTACTTC.

The chain uses TRBV5-4 and TRBJ2-3; 9 nucleotides match TRBD2. Trimming cost V 4 bases and J 0 bases; bases outside gene matches: 6. CDR1 and CDR2 from the germline V gene are SGHNT and YYREEE (reference sequence). The length of the CDR3 is 16 residues. CDR3 bases: TGTGCCAGCAGCAAACCGGGACTAGCAAGCACAGATACGCAGTATTTT. It encodes CASSKPGLASTDTQYF.